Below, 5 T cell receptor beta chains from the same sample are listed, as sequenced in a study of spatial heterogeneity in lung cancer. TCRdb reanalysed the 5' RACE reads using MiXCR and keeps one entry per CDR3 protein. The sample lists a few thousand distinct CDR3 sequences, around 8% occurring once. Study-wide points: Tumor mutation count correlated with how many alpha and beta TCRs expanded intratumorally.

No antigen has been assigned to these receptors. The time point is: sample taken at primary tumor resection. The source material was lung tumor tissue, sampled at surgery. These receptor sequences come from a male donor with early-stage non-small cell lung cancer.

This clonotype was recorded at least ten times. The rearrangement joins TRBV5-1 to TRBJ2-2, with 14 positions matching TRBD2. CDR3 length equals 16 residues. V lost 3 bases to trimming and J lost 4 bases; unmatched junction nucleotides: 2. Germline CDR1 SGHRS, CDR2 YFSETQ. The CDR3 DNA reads TGCGCCAGCAGCTACGGGACTAGCGGGAGCACCGGGGAGCTGTTTTTT. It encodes CASSYGTSGSTGELFF.

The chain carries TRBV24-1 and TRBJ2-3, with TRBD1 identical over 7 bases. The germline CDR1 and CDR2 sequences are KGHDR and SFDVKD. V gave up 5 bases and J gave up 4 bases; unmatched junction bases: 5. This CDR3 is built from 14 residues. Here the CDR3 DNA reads TGTGCCACCAGTGGGCAGGGGGTGGCAGATACGCAGTATTTT. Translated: CATSGQGVADTQYF.

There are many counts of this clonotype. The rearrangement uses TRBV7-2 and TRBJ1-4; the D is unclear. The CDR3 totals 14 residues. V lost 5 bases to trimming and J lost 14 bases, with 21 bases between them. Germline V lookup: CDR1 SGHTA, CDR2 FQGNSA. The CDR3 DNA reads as TGTGCCAGCAGCCTGACGAGGGAGTCAGGAAACCTGTTTTTT. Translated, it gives CASSLTRESGNLFF.

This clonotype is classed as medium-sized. Written as DNA, the CDR3 is TGTGCCAGCACGCTTAGGGACGGGGCCTACGAGCAGTACTTC. This encodes CASTLRDGAYEQYF. V and J are TRBV7-2 and TRBJ2-7; D tentatively reads TRBD1 or TRBD2 (5 bases each). Germline CDR1 and CDR2: SGHTA and FQGNSA. This CDR3 contains 14 residues. With 7 bases removed from V and 2 bases from J, the gap between germline ends came to 15 bases.

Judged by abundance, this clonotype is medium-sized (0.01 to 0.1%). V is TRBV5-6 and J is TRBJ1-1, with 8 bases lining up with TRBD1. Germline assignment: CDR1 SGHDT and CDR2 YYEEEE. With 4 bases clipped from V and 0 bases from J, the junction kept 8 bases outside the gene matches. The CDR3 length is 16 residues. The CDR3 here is CASSLDRGDMNTEAFF. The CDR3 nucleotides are TGTGCCAGCAGCCTTGACAGGGGAGATATGAACACTGAAGCTTTCTTT.